One and the same sample provided the 17 T cell receptor beta chains below, sequenced in a study of Ad26.COV2.S vaccination and SARS-CoV-2 variants. Sequenced by immunoSEQ multiplex PCR; TCRdb stores in-frame clones only, minus some. The table shows about 350,000 clones, with about 85% occurring only once. The treatment is: roughly 18 received Ad26.COV2.S at low or high dose, single or two shots; about 5 received placebo; per-sample allocation not given. Sampling happened 63 days after the first vaccine or placebo injection. The material sequenced was peripheral blood, taken in a trial of Ad26.COV2.S vaccine versus placebo. The receptors originated from a person between 18 and 65 years old who received the Ad26.COV2.S COVID-19 vaccine or a placebo.

The chain is built from TRBV7-9 and TRBJ1-1; D is unclear. V lost 6 bases and J 0 bases, leaving 2 bases between the germline ends. Per the germline V gene, CDR1 is SEHNR and CDR2 is FQNEAQ (reference sequence). This CDR3 spans 11 amino acids. The CDR3 is CASRMNTEAFF. For the CDR3, the DNA is TGTGCCAGCAGAATGAACACTGAAGCTTTCTTT.

This chain connects TRBV24-1 to TRBJ2-7; D ambiguous. Trimming took 4 bases from V and 0 from J, leaving 6 bases between them. CDR3 length: 13 residues. The germline V gene encodes CDR1 KGHDR and CDR2 SFDVKD. CDR3 nucleotide sequence: TGTGCCACCAGTGACCCCAACTCCTACGAGCAGTACTTC. This gives the protein CATSDPNSYEQYF.

A few counts support this clone. This chain connects TRBV6-5 to TRBJ1-2; D unresolved. The V end lost 2 bases, the J end lost 5 bases, and 9 bases lay between the germline ends. CDR1 is MNHEY, CDR2 SVGAGI, per germline. The length of the CDR3 is 13 residues. The CDR3 nucleotides read TGTGCCAGCAGTTACCTAAAGGCATATGGCTACACCTTC. It yields the protein CASSYLKAYGYTF.

This chain joins TRBV6-5 and TRBJ2-1; D is undetermined. The CDR3 contains 13 residues. The V end lost 8 bases, the J end lost 6 bases, and 14 bases lay between the germline ends. Germline CDR1 and CDR2: MNHEY and SVGAGI. The DNA for the CDR3 is TGTGCCAGCGGCCGTGGAGCCTCCAATGAGCAGTTCTTC. Protein: CASGRGASNEQFF.

V gene TRBV9 combines with J gene TRBJ1-5, with D possibly matching TRBD1 (6 bases). Trimming took off 3 bases at V and 0 bases at J, with 10 bases between the two ends. Germline-derived CDR1 and CDR2 are SGDLS and YYNGEE. The CDR3 has 15 amino acids. The CDR3 DNA follows: TGTGCCAGCAGCGGAGAGGGGGTTAGCAATCAGCCCCAGCATTTT. As protein: CASSGEGVSNQPQHF.

This clone was observed a handful of times. V is TRBV5-1 and J is TRBJ2-5; 7 bases align to TRBD2. The CDR3 is 13 amino acids. V lost 5 bases to trimming and J lost 5 bases; unmatched junction nucleotides: 6. Per the germline V gene, CDR1 is SGHRS and CDR2 is YFSETQ. The CDR3 sequence is CASREGGIETQYF. The CDR3 DNA is TGCGCCAGCAGAGAGGGAGGGATCGAGACCCAGTACTTC. The variable domain in full, with the rest retrieved from reference TRBV5-1 and TRBJ2-5, is KAGVTQTPRYLIKTRGQQVTLSCSPISGHRSVSWYQQTPGQGLQFLFEYFSETQRNKGNFPGRFSGRQFSNSRSEMNVSTLELGDSALYLCASREGGIETQYFGPGTRLLVL.

This clone has just one count. This chain links TRBV28 with TRBJ2-5; TRBD1 matches at 7 bases. The V gene end was trimmed by 2 bases and the J gene end by 5 bases; junction bases not matched to a gene: 14. The length of the CDR3 is 17 residues. CDR1 is MDHEN, CDR2 SYDVKM, per germline. CDR3 nucleotides: TGTGCCAGCAGTTTAGGGGCCGGGACAGCACCGTGGGAGACCCAGTACTTC. It specifies CASSLGAGTAPWETQYF.

This chain joins TRBV9 and TRBJ2-1; D not resolved. The CDR3 spans 13 residues. From germline, CDR1 is SGDLS and CDR2 YYNGEE. Between the trimmed V and J ends, which lost 0 bases and 5 bases, there was a span of 6 bases. The CDR3 protein is CASSVEPNNEQFF. The CDR3, as DNA: TGTGCCAGCAGCGTAGAACCTAACAATGAGCAGTTCTTC.

This clone was counted a single time. This chain links TRBV11-2 with TRBJ1-2; D gene ambiguous. Germline CDR1 is SGHAT and CDR2 is FQNNGV. V dropped 1 base and J dropped 8 bases, with 14 bases sitting between them. The CDR3 runs to 14 residues. CDR3 sequence (DNA): TGTGCCAGCAGCTTAGTAGCGGGCGCGAGGGGCTACACCTTC. It translates to CASSLVAGARGYTF.

CDR3 sequence (DNA): TGTGCCAGTAGGAGCGGGAGGGCCCTCGGGTACAATGAGCAGTTCTTC. This sequence encodes CASRSGRALGYNEQFF. The rearrangement joins TRBV19 to TRBJ2-1, with 10 bases that match TRBD2. The germline CDR1 and CDR2 sequences are LNHDA and SQIVND (reference sequence). This CDR3 contains 16 residues. With V trimmed by 6 bases and J by 4 bases, 9 bases remained unmatched.

V is TRBV3-1 (or the pseudogene TRBV3-2) and J is TRBJ2-4; 8 positions match TRBD2. The J segment lost 0 bases and the V segment lost 4 bases, leaving 8 bases of the junction unmatched. The germline CDR1 and CDR2 sequences are LGHDT and YNNKEL (reference sequence). The CDR3 consists of 17 residues. The CDR3 nucleotides are TGTGCCAGCAGCCGCACTAGCGGTACCTTAGCCAAAAACATTCAGTACTTC. The encoded protein is CASSRTSGTLAKNIQYF.

The chain carries TRBV25-1 and TRBJ1-1, with 7 bases matching TRBD1. Germline trimming cut 3 bases from V and 1 base from J; bases unmatched to any gene: 11. The CDR3 has 17 amino acids. Germline CDR1 and CDR2: MGHDK and SYGVNS. DNA of the CDR3: TGTGCCAGCAGTGATGACACCGGGACAGAAACGAACACTGAAGCTTTCTTT. Its translation: CASSDDTGTETNTEAFF.

The rearrangement links TRBV29-1 to TRBJ1-1; D uncertain. Per germline, CDR1 SQVTM and CDR2 ANQGSEA. The V end was cut by 4 bases, the J end by 1 base, with 4 bases between. This CDR3 is built from 11 residues. The CDR3 protein is CSVVENTEAFF. As DNA, the CDR3 is TGCAGCGTTGTGGAGAACACTGAAGCTTTCTTT.

V usage is TRBV18 and J usage is TRBJ2-7, with TRBD2 matching over 8 bases. With V trimmed by 2 bases and J by 6 bases, 6 bases remained unmatched. Germline assignment: CDR1 KGHSH and CDR2 LQKENI. CDR3 length equals 14 residues. CDR3 DNA: TGTGCCAGCTCACCAACTAGCGGAGGGCTCGAGCAGTACTTC. Residues: CASSPTSGGLEQYF.

The chain uses TRBV5-4 and TRBJ2-7, with D perhaps TRBD1 (6 bases). This CDR3 is 13 amino acids long. Germline-derived CDR1 and CDR2 are SGHNT and YYREEE (reference sequence). Trimming removed 4 bases at V and 5 bases at J, with 13 bases between. The CDR3, as DNA: TGTGCCAGCAGCACCTTCAGGGGAGACGAGCAGTACTTC. Translation: CASSTFRGDEQYF.

This chain joins TRBV18 and TRBJ1-4; tentatively, D is TRBD1 (5 bases). Trimming removed 2 bases at V and 6 bases at J, with 13 bases between. CDR3 size: 15 residues. CDR1 KGHSH and CDR2 LQKENI come from the germline V gene. The CDR3 reads CASSPSGGGDEKLFF. CDR3 DNA: TGTGCCAGCTCACCATCGGGGGGAGGAGATGAAAAACTGTTTTTT.

The rearrangement links TRBV11-2 to TRBJ2-1; no definite D call. The CDR3 contains 12 residues. The germline V gene encodes CDR1 SGHAT and CDR2 FQNNGV. V was cut by 1 base and J by 9 bases, with 7 bases left in between. DNA of the CDR3: TGTGCCAGCAGCTTAGTCCGCCGTGAGCAGTTCTTC. It encodes CASSLVRREQFF.